The subject of this entry is one TCR beta chain. Its antigen is not known. This sample stems from a study of shared clonotypes between healthy human individuals. Whole-study results and caveats: Generation of non-shared clonotypes was less probable than generation of clonotypes shared by all four donors.

The repertoire was sequenced with immunoSEQ multiplex PCR; TCRdb's copy has only in-frame clones and lacks some. The sample holds millions of clones, 95% seen once. V was clipped by 7 bases and J by 4 bases; unmatched bases: 6. Germline CDR1 reads SGHRS; CDR2 reads YFSETQ. This CDR3 spans 13 amino acids. The sequence came from a man younger than 30 in good health. Sequencing was done on a sample of naive CD4+ T cells sorted from blood. This sample's subset: CD45RA+ positively selected. The V call is TRBV5-1, the J call TRBJ1-1; 8 bases match TRBD1. The DNA for the CDR3 is TGCGCCAGCGGACAGGGTGAGTTCACTGAAGCTTTCTTT. It yields the protein CASGQGEFTEAFF.